This T cell receptor beta chain was sequenced during a study of cytomegalovirus exposure and HLA in healthy donors. Primers for the PCR totalled 60 Vbeta and 13 Jbeta. Profiling relied on immunoSEQ multiplex PCR, and the TCRdb table lists in-frame clones only, not all of them. The table records about 100,000 clones, 70% to 75% of them present only once. The study sampled nominally healthy donors, though unrecorded immune exposures were likely. Germline CDR1 is SGHNT and CDR2 is YYREEE (reference sequence). V was clipped by 0 bases and J by 1 base; unmatched bases: 6. This CDR3 spans 17 amino acids. The receptor comes from a man between 35 and 55 years old in good health and CMV-seronegative. Sequencing was performed on PBMCs. This chain joins TRBV5-4 and TRBJ2-7; 11 bases agree with TRBD2. CDR3 DNA: TGTGCCAGCAGCTTGGCTAGCGGGGGGTACCAGTCCTACGAGCAGTACTTC. Its protein product is CASSLASGGYQSYEQYF.